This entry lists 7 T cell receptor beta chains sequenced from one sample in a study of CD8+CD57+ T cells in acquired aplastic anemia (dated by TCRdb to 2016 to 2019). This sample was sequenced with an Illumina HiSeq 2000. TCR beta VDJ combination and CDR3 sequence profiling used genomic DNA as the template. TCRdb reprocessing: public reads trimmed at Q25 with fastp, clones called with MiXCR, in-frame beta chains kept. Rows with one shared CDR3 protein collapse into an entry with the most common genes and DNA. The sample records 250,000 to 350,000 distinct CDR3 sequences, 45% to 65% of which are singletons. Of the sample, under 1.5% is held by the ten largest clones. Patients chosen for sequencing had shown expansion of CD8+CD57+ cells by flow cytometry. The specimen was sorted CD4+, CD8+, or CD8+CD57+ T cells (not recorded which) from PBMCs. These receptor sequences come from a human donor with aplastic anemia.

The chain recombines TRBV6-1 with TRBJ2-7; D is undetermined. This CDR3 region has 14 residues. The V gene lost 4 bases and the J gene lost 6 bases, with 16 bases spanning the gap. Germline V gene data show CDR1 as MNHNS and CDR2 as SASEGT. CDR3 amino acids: CASSALGAPCEQYF. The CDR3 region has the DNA TGTGCCAGCAGTGCCCTAGGTGCCCCCTGCGAGCAGTACTTC.

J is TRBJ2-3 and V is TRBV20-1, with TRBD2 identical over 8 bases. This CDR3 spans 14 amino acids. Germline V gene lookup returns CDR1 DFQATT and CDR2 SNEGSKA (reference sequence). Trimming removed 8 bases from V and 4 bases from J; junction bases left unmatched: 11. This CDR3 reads CSSSISGAADTQYF. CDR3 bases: TGCAGTTCGTCAATTAGCGGGGCTGCAGATACGCAGTATTTT.

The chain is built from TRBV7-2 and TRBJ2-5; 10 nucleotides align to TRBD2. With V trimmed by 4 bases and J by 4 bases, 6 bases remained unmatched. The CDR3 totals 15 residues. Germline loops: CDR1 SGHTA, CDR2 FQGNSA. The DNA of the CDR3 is TGTGCCAGCAGCTCGCCGGGACTAGCGTCAGAGACCCAGTACTTC. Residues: CASSSPGLASETQYF.

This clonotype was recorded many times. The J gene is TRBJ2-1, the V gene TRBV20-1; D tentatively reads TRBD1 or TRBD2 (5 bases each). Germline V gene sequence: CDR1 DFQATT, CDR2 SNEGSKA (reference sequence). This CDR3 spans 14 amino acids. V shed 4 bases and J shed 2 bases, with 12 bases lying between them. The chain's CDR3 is CSANRQGPYNEQFF. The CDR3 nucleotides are TGCAGTGCTAATCGCCAGGGACCCTACAATGAGCAGTTCTTC.

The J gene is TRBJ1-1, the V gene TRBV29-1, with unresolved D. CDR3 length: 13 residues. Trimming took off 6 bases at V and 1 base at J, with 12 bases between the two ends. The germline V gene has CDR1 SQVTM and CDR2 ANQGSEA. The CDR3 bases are TGCAGCGTACCGAACGGGGAGAACACTGAAGCTTTCTTT. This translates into CSVPNGENTEAFF.

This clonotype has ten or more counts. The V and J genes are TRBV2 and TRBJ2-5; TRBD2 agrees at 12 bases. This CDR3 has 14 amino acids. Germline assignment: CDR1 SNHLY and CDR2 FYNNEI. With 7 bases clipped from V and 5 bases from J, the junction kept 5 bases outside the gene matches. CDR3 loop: CASKRLAGVETQYF. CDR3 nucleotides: TGTGCCAGCAAAAGACTAGCGGGAGTGGAGACCCAGTACTTC.

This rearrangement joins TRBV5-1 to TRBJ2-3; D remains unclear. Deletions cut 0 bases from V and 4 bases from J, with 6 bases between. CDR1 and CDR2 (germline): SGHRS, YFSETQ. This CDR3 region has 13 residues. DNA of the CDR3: TGCGCCAGCAGCTTGGATGGCTCAGATACGCAGTATTTT. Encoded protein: CASSLDGSDTQYF.